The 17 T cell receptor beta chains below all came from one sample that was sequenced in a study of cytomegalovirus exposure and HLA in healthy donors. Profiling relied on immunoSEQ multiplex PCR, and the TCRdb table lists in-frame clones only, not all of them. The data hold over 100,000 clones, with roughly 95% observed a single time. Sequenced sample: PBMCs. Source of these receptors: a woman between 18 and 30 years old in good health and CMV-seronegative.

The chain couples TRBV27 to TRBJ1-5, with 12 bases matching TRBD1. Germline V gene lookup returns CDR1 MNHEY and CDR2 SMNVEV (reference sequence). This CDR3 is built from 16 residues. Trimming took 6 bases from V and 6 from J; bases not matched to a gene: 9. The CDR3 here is CASRKGQGASTQPQHF. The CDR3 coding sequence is TGTGCCAGCAGAAAGGGACAGGGGGCCTCGACTCAGCCCCAGCATTTT.

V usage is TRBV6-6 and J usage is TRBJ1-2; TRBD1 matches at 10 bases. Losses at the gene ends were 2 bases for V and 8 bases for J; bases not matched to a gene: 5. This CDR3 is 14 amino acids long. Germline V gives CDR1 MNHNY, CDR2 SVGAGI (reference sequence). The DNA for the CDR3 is TGTGCCAGCAGTTACACCGGGACAGGGGACGGCTACACCTTC. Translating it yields CASSYTGTGDGYTF.

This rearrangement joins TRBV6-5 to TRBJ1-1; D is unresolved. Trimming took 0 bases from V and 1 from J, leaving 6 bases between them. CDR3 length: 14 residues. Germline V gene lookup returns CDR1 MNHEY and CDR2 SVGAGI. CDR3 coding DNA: TGTGCCAGCAGTTACTCGTCATCGAACACTGAAGCTTTCTTT. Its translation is CASSYSSSNTEAFF.

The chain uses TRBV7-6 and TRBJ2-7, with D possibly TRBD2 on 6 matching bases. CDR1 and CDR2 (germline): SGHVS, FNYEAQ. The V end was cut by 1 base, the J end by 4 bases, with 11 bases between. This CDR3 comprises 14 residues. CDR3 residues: CASSLDEEGYEQYF. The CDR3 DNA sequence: TGTGCCAGCAGCTTAGACGAGGAGGGGTACGAGCAGTACTTC. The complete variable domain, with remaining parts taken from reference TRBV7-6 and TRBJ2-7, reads GAGVSQSPRYKVTKRGQDVALRCDPISGHVSLYWYRQALGQGPEFLTYFNYEAQQDKSGLPNDRFSAERPEGSISTLTIQRTEQRDSAMYRCASSLDEEGYEQYFGPGTRLTVT.

CDR3 protein: CASSPTGTDQPQHF. In DNA form, the CDR3 reads TGTGCCAGCAGCCCGACAGGGACAGATCAGCCCCAGCATTTT. The rearrangement joins TRBV7-2 to TRBJ1-5; 7 bases agree with TRBD1. Per germline, CDR1 SGHTA and CDR2 FQGNSA. The CDR3 runs 14 residues. V lost 5 bases to trimming and J lost 5 bases; unmatched junction nucleotides: 6.

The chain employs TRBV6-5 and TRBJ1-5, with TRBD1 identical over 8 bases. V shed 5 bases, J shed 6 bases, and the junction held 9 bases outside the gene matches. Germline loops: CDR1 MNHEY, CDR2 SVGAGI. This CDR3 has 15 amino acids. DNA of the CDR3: TGTGCCAGCAGTGCGGACAGGGCGTTTGGTCAGCCCCAGCATTTT. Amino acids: CASSADRAFGQPQHF.

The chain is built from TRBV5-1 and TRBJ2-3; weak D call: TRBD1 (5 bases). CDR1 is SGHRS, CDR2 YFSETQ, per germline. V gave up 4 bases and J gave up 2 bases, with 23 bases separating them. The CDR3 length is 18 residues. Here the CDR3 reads CASSLPPLDSSFTDTQYF. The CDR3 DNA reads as TGCGCCAGCAGCCTTCCCCCCTTAGACAGTTCTTTCACAGATACGCAGTATTTT.

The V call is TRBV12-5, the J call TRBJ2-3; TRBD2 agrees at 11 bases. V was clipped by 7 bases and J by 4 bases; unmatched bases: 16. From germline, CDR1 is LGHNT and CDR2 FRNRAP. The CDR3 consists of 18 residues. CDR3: CASALGTSGRRISDTQYF. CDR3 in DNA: TGTGCTAGTGCCCTCGGGACTAGCGGCCGTCGGATCTCAGATACGCAGTATTTT.

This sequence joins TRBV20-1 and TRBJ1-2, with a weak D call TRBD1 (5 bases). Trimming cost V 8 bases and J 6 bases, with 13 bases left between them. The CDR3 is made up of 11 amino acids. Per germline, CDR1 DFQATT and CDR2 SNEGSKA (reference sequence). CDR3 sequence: CSPGGVNGYTF. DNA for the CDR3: TGCAGTCCCGGGGGGGTAAATGGCTACACCTTC.

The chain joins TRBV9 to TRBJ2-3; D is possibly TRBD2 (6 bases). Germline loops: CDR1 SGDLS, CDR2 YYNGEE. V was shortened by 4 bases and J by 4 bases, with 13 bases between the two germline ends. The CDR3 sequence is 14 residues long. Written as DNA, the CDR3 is TGTGCCAGCAGCCCCCCGGGAGCCGCAGATACGCAGTATTTT. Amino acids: CASSPPGAADTQYF.

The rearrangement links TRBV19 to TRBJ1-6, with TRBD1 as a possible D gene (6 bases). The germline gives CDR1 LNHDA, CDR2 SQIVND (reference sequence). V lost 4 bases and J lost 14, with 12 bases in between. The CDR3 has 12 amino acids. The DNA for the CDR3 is TGTGCCAGTAGTAGCAGGGGATCAGCCCTCCACTTT. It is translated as CASSSRGSALHF.

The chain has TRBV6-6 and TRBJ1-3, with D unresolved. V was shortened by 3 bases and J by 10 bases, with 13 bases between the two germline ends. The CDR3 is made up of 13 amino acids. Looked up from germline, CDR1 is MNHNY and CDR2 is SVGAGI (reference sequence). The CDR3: CASSYEVGDTIYF. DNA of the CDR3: TGTGCCAGCAGTTATGAGGTGGGAGATACCATATATTTT.

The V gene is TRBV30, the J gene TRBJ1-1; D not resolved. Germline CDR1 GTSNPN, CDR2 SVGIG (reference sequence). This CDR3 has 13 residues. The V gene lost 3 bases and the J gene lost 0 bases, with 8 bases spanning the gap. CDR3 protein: CAWRQLMNTEAFF. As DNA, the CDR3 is TGTGCCTGGAGACAGCTCATGAACACTGAAGCTTTCTTT.

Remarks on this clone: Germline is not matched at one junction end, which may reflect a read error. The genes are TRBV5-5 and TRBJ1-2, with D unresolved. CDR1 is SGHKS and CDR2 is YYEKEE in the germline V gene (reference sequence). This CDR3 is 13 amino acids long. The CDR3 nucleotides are TGTGCCAGCAGCTTGGATATTAACTATGACTACACCTTC. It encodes CASSLDINYDYTF.

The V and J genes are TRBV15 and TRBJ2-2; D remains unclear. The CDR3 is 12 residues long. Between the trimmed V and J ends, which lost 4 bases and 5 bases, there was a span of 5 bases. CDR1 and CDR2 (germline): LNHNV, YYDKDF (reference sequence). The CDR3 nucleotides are TGTGCCACCAGCATATATACCGGGGAGCTGTTTTTT. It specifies CATSIYTGELFF.

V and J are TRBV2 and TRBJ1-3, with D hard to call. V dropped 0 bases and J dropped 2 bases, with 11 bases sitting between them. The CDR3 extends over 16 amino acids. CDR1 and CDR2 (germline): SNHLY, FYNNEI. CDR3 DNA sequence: TGTGCCAGCAGTGAAGCGCTAAGCGAAGCTGGAAACACCATATATTTT. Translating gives CASSEALSEAGNTIYF.

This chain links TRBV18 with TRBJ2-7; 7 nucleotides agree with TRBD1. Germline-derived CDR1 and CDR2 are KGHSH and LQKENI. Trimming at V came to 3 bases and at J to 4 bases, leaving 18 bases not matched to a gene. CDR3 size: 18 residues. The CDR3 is CASSPLLAPGQKKYEQYF. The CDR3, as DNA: TGTGCCAGCTCACCCCTCCTTGCCCCGGGACAGAAGAAATACGAGCAGTACTTC.